Described below is a single T cell receptor beta chain sequence and its context. Its matching antigen is unknown. The data stem from a study of T cell therapy after organ transplantation. Time point defined: 4-8 weeks after completion of therapy. The CDR3 runs 18 residues. Germline V gene data show CDR1 as MNHEY and CDR2 as SMNVEV (reference sequence). V lost 4 bases and J lost 2, with 23 bases in between. The data were produced by immunoSEQ multiplex PCR, yet TCRdb's version contains in-frame clones alone and is incomplete. This table has approximately 20,000 clones, roughly four fifths appearing once.

The clonotype was recovered from a human patient who had received a solid organ transplant and had CMV disease. A subset of T cells may come from the graft donor. V is TRBV27 and J is TRBJ1-2; D is possibly TRBD1 (6 bases). The sequencing used CD8+ T cells from blood, collected after autologous CMV-specific T cell therapy. CDR3 sequence: CASSSNPGRGAVNYGYTF. The CDR3 nucleotides are TGTGCCAGCAGTTCTAATCCTGGCCGGGGGGCAGTGAACTATGGCTACACCTTC.